Below, one T cell receptor beta chain is given with its context. The antigen is unknown. Germline assignment: CDR1 SGHRS and CDR2 YFSETQ. Trimming cost V 0 bases and J 3 bases; bases outside gene matches: 5. This CDR3 contains 16 residues. The data belong to a study of cytomegalovirus exposure and HLA in healthy donors. Findings and limits, study-wide: Researchers catalogued 164 TCR beta chains as cytomegalovirus-associated.

PCR was performed using 60 Vbeta and 13 Jbeta primers. Libraries were prepared by immunoSEQ multiplex PCR; TCRdb keeps only in-frame clonotypes and omits some of them. The table includes 110,000 to 150,000 clones, 76% detected once. V and J are TRBV5-1 and TRBJ2-2, with 7 bases fitting TRBD2. Sequenced: PBMCs. This clonotype was sampled from a young man in good health and CMV-seronegative. CDR3 sequence: CASSLDSSGYTGELFF. Written as DNA, the CDR3 is TGCGCCAGCAGCTTGGACTCTAGCGGTTACACCGGGGAGCTGTTTTTT.